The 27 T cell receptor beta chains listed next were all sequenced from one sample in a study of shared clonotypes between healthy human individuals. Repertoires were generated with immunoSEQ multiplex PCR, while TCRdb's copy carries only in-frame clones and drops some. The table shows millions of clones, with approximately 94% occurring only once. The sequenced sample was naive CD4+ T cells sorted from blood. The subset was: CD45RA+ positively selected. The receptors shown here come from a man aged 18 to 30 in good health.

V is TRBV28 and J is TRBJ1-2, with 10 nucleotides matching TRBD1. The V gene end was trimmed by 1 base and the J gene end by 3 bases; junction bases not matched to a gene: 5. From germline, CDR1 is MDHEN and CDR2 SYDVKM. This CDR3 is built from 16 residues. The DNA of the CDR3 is TGTGCCAGCAGTTTATCCTCAGGGACAGGGGACTATGGCTACACCTTC. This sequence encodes CASSLSSGTGDYGYTF.

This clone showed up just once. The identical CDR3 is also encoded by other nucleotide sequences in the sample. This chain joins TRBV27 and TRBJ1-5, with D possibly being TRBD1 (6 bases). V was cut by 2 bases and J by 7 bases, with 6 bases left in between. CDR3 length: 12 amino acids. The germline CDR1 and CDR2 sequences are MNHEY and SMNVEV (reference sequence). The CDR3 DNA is TGTGCCAGCAGTTTAAGGGGGCAGCCCCAGCATTTT. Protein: CASSLRGQPQHF.

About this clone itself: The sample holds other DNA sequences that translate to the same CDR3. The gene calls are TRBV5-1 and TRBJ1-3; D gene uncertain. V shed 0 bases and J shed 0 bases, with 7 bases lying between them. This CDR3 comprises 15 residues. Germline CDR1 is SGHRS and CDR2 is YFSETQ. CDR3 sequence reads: CASSLEGNSGNTIYF. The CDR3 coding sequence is TGCGCCAGCAGCTTGGAGGGCAACTCTGGAAACACCATATATTTT.

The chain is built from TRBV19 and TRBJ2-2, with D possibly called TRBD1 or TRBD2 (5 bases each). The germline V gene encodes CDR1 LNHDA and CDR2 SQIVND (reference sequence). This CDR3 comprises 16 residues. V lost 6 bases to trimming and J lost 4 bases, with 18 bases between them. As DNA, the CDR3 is TGTGCCAGTAGCCCGGTATGGGGCGGAGGCACCGGGGAGCTGTTTTTT. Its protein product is CASSPVWGGGTGELFF.

The chain's CDR3 is CASSINWGSYEQYF. The CDR3 DNA is TGTGCCAGTAGTATTAATTGGGGAAGCTACGAGCAGTACTTC. The chain couples TRBV19 to TRBJ2-7, with D uncertain. The CDR3 length is 14 residues. Per germline, CDR1 LNHDA and CDR2 SQIVND (reference sequence). V lost 3 bases, J lost 3 bases, and 12 bases lay in between.

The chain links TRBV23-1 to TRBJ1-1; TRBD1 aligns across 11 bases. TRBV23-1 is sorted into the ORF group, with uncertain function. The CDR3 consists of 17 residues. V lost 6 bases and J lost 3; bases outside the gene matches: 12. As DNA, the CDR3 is TGCGCCAGCAGCCAGAAGGGACAGGGGGATAGGGACACTGAAGCTTTCTTT. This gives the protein CASSQKGQGDRDTEAFF.

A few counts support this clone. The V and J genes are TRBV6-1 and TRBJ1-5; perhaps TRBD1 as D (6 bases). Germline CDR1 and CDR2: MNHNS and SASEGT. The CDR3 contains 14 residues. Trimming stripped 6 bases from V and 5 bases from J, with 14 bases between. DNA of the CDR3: TGTGCCAGCAGCCCCAGGGGAAGCGATCAGCCCCAGCATTTT. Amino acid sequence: CASSPRGSDQPQHF.

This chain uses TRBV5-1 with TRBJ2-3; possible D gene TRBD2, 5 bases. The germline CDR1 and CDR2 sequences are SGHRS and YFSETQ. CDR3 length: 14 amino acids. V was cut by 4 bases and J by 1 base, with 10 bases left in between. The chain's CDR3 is CASSALRGTDTQYF. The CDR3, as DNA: TGCGCCAGCAGCGCTCTGAGGGGCACAGATACGCAGTATTTT.

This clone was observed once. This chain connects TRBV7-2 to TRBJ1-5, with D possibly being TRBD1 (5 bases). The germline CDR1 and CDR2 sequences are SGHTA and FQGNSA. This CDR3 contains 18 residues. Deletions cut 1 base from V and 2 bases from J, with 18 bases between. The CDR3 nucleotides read TGTGCCAGCAGCTTAGAGGCTGCAGGGAGAGGACGCAATCAGCCCCAGCATTTT. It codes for CASSLEAAGRGRNQPQHF.

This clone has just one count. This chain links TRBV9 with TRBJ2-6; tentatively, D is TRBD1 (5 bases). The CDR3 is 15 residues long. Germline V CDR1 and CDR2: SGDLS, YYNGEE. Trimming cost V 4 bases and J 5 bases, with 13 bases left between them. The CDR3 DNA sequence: TGTGCCAGCAGCCCTTCAGGGTTTCGGGCCAACGTCCTGACTTTC. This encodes CASSPSGFRANVLTF.

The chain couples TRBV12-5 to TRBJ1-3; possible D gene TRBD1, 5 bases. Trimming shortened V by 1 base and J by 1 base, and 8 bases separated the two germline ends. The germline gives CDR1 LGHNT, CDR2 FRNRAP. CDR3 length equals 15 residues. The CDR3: CASGLGGDSGNTIYF. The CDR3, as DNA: TGTGCTAGTGGTTTGGGAGGGGATTCTGGAAACACCATATATTTT.

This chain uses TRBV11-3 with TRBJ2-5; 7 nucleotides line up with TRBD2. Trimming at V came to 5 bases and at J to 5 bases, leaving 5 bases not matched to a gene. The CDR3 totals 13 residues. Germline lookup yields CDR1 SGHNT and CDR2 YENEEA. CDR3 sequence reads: CASSPGLGETQYF. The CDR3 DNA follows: TGTGCCAGCAGCCCCGGACTAGGGGAGACCCAGTACTTC.

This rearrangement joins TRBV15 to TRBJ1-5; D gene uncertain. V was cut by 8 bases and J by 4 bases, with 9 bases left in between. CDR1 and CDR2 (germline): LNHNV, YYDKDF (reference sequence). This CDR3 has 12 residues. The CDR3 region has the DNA TGTGCCACCGGAGAATATAATCAGCCCCAGCATTTT. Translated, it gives CATGEYNQPQHF.

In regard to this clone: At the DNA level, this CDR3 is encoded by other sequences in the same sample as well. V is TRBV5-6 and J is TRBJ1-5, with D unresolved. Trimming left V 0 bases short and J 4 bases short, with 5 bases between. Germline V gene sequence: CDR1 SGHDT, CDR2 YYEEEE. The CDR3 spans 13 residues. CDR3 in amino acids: CASSLGLNQPQHF. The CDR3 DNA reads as TGTGCCAGCAGCTTGGGGCTGAATCAGCCCCAGCATTTT. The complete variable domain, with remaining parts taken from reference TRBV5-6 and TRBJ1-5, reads DAGVTQSPTHLIKTRGQQVTLRCSPKSGHDTVSWYQQALGQGPQFIFQYYEEEERQRGNFPDRFSGHQFPNYSSELNVNALLLGDSALYLCASSLGLNQPQHFGDGTRLSIL.

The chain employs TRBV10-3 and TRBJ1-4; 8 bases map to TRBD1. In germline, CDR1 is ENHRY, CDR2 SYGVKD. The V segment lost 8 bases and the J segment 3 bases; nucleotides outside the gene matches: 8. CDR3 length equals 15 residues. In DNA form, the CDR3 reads TGTGCCATCGCCGGAGGGACAGGTTCTAATGAAAAACTGTTTTTT. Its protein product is CAIAGGTGSNEKLFF.

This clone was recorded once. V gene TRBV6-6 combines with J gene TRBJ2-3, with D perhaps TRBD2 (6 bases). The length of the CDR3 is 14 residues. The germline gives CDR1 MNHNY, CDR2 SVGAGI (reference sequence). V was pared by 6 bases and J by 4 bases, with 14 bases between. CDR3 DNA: TGTGCCAGCAGCCTCATGGGGGACTCAGATACGCAGTATTTT. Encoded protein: CASSLMGDSDTQYF.

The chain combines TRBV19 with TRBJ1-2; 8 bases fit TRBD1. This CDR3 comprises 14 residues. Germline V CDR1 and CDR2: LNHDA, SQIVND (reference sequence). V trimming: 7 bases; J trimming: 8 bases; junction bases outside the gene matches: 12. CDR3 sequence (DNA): TGTGCCAGTAAAGGGACAGGACTCGCTAAGGGCTACACCTTC. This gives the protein CASKGTGLAKGYTF.

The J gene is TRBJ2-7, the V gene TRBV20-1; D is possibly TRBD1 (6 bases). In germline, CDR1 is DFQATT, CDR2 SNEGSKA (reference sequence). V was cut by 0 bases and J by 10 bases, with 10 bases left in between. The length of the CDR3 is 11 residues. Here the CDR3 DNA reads TGCAGTGCTAGAGATCTACAGGGACAGTACTTC. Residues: CSARDLQGQYF.

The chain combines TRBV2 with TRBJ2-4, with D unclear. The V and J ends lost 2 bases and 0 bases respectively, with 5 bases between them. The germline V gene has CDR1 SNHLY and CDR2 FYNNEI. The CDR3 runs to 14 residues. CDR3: CASSERTAKNIQYF. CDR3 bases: TGTGCCAGCAGTGAACGGACAGCCAAAAACATTCAGTACTTC.

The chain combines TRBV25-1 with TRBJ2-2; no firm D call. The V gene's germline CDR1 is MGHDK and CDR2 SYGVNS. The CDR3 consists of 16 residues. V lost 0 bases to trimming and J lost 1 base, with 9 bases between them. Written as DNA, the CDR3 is TGTGCCAGCAGTGAATATACAGCGTGGAACACCGGGGAGCTGTTTTTT. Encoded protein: CASSEYTAWNTGELFF.

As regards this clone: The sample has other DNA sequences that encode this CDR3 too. The DNA of the CDR3 is TGTGCCAGCAGCTTAGTGGGACTAGGGGCAGCAGATACGCAGTATTTT. As protein: CASSLVGLGAADTQYF. The V gene is TRBV7-2, the J gene TRBJ2-3, with 8 bases aligning to TRBD2. Germline V gene data show CDR1 as SGHTA and CDR2 as FQGNSA. Trimming at V came to 1 base and at J to 4 bases, leaving 7 bases not matched to a gene. The CDR3 contains 16 residues.

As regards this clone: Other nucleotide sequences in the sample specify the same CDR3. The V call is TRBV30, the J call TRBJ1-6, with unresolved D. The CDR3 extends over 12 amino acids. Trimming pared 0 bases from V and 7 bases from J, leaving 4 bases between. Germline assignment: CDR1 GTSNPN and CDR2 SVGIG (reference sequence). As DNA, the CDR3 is TGTGCCTGGAGTGTGGGGAATTCACCCCTCCACTTT. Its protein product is CAWSVGNSPLHF. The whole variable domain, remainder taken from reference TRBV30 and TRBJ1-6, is SQTIHQWPATLVQPVGSPLSLECTVEGTSNPNLYWYRQAAGRGLQLLFYSVGIGQISSEVPQNLSASRPQDRQFILSSKKLLLSDSGFYLCAWSVGNSPLHFGNGTRLTVT.

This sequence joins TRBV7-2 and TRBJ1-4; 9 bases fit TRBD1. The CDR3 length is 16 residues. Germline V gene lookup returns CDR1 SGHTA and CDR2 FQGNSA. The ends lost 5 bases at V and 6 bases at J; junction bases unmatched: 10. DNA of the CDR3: TGTGCCAGCAGCCATTGGGGGCGGACAGGGGATGAAAAACTGTTTTTT. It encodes CASSHWGRTGDEKLFF.

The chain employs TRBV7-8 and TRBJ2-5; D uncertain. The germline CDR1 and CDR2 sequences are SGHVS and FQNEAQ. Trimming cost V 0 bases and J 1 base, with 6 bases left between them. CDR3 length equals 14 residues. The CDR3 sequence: CASSLATFQETQYF. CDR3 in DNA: TGTGCCAGCAGCTTAGCTACATTCCAAGAGACCCAGTACTTC.

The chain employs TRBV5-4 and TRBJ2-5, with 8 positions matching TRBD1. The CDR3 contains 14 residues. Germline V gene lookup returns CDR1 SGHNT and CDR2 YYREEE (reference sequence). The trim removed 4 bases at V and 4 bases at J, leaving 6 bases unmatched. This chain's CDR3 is CASSASTGGETQYF. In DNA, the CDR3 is TGTGCCAGCAGCGCGAGCACAGGGGGAGAGACCCAGTACTTC.

This CDR3 is CSAGTYETQYF. The CDR3 DNA is TGCAGTGCGGGGACTTACGAGACCCAGTACTTC. The rearrangement uses TRBV20-1 and TRBJ2-5, with D possibly TRBD2 on 6 matching bases. V lost 6 bases to trimming and J lost 5 bases, with 10 bases between them. CDR1 DFQATT and CDR2 SNEGSKA come from the germline V gene (reference sequence). The CDR3 loop spans 11 amino acids.

Here the CDR3 reads CASSPRTGLQGGYTF. In nucleotides, the CDR3 is TGTGCCAGCAGTCCTCGGACAGGGCTACAAGGTGGCTACACCTTC. The rearrangement links TRBV6-6 to TRBJ1-2; 8 nucleotides line up with TRBD1. The J segment lost 7 bases and the V segment lost 5 bases, leaving 12 bases of the junction unmatched. CDR1 and CDR2 from the germline V gene are MNHNY and SVGAGI (reference sequence). CDR3 length: 15 amino acids.